This paragraph reports one T cell receptor (beta chain). Its cognate antigen is unknown. Primers: 60 V beta forward and 13 J beta reverse. Sequencing used immunoSEQ multiplex PCR; TCRdb keeps in-frame clones, though not all of them. The sample yields about 92,000 clones, 86% seen once. These data are taken from a study of glioma-infiltrating T cells after dendritic cell vaccination. General observations from the study: Higher pretreatment TIL content predicted longer progression-free time and survival.

The CDR3 spans 15 residues. The germline gives CDR1 SGHKS, CDR2 YYEKEE (reference sequence). With 0 bases clipped from V and 5 bases from J, the junction kept 6 bases outside the gene matches. PBMC were collected before vaccination, two weeks after the third vaccination, and at progression. The starting material was blood, obtained before dendritic cell vaccination. The chain combines TRBV5-5 with TRBJ1-2; 8 bases map to TRBD1. The source is a human donor with glioblastoma. CDR3 region: CASSLGTGSGYGYTF. CDR3 bases: TGTGCCAGCAGCTTGGGGACAGGGTCGGGGTATGGCTACACCTTC.